The 4 T cell receptor beta chains reported below all come from one sample, sequenced in a study of blood T cell repertoires in COVID-19. The method was immunoSEQ multiplex PCR; TCRdb's version includes in-frame clones alone and lacks a portion of them. The table has around 15,000 clones, 88% seen once; the top ten hold 2.7%. The specimen was peripheral blood. Receptor source: a human donor in a cohort sampled during active COVID-19.

The V call is TRBV10-1, the J call TRBJ2-1; 7 bases are shared with TRBD2. The V gene end was trimmed by 2 bases and the J gene end by 4 bases; junction bases not matched to a gene: 11. Per the germline V gene, CDR1 is WNHNN and CDR2 is SYGVQD (reference sequence). CDR3 length: 17 residues. CDR3 coding DNA: TGCGCCAGCAGTGAGAGGGTCGGGCGGGGGAGTTACAATGAGCAGTTCTTC. Its protein is CASSERVGRGSYNEQFF.

V and J are TRBV3-1 (or the pseudogene TRBV3-2) and TRBJ1-1; weak D call: TRBD1 (5 bases). Germline CDR1 and CDR2: LGHDT and YNNKEL (reference sequence). There are 13 residues in the CDR3. V gave up 2 bases and J gave up 11 bases, with 15 bases separating them. CDR3 loop: CASSQTRGERAFF. CDR3 in DNA: TGTGCCAGCAGCCAAACTCGGGGGGAGCGTGCTTTCTTT.

This chain links TRBV6-5 with TRBJ2-1, with 7 bases fitting TRBD1. Germline-derived CDR1 and CDR2 are MNHEY and SVGAGI. V dropped 6 bases and J dropped 5; count of bases not matched to a gene: 10. CDR3 length: 15 amino acids. As DNA, the CDR3 is TGTGCCAGCAGCTCCAACCGGGACAGTAACAATGAGCAGTTCTTC. Its translation is CASSSNRDSNNEQFF.

This clone is a singleton in its sample. V is TRBV11-2 and J is TRBJ1-1; TRBD1 aligns across 9 bases. V gave up 4 bases and J gave up 0 bases; unmatched junction bases: 3. Germline lookup yields CDR1 SGHAT and CDR2 FQNNGV. The CDR3 length is 15 residues. CDR3: CASSSDRGMNTEAFF. CDR3 DNA: TGTGCCAGCAGCTCGGACAGGGGAATGAACACTGAAGCTTTCTTT.